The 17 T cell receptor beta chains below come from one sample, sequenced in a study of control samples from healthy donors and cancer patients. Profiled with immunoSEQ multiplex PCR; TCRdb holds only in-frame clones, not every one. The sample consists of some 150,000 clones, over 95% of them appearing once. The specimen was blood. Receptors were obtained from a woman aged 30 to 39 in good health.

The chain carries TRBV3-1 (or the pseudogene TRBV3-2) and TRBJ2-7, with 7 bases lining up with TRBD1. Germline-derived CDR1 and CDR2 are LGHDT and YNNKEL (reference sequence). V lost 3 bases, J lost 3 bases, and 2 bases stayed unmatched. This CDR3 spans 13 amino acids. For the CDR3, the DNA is TGTGCCAGCAGCCATCGGGACAGCTACGAGCAGTACTTC. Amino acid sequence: CASSHRDSYEQYF.

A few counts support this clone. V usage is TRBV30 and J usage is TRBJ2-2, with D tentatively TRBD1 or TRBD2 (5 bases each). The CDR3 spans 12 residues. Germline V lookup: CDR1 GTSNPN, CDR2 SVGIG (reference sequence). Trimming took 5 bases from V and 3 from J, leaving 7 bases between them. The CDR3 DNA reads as TGTGCCTGGGGGACCGACACCGGGGAGCTGTTTTTT. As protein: CAWGTDTGELFF.

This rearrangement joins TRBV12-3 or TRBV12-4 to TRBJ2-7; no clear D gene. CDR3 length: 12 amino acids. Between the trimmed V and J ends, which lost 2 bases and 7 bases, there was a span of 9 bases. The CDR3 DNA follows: TGTGCCAGCAGTTTAAAGACTCTTGAGCAGTACTTC. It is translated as CASSLKTLEQYF.

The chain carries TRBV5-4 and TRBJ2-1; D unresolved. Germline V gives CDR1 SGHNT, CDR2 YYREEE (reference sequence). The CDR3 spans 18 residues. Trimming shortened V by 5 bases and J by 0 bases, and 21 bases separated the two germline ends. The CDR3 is CASRKPGPAVGSYNEQFF. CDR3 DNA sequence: TGTGCCAGCAGAAAACCGGGCCCGGCGGTTGGCTCCTACAATGAGCAGTTCTTC.

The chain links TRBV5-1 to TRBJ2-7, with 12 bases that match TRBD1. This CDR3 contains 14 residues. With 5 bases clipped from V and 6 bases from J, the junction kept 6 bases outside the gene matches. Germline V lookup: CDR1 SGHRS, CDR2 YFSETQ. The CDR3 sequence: CASSSGTGGLEQYF. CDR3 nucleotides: TGCGCCAGCAGTTCCGGGACAGGGGGCCTCGAGCAGTACTTC.

The CDR3 spells CASSAATGGAPDTQYF. For the CDR3, the DNA is TGTGCCAGCAGTGCAGCGACAGGGGGCGCCCCAGATACGCAGTATTTT. The chain uses TRBV6-4 and TRBJ2-3; 10 bases are shared with TRBD1. V lost 4 bases and J lost 4; bases outside the gene matches: 8. CDR3 length: 16 residues. Germline V gives CDR1 MRHNA, CDR2 SNTAGT.

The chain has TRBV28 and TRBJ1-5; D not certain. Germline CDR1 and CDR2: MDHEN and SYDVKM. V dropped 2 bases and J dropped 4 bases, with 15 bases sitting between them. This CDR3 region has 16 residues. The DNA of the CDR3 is TGTGCCAGCAGTTTAAGAAAGGGTGTAGGGAATCAGCCCCAGCATTTT. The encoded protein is CASSLRKGVGNQPQHF.

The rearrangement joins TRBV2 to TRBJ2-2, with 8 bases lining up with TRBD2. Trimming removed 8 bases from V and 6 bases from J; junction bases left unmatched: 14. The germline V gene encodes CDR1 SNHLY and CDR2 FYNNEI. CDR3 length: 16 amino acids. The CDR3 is CASGPGAGGFSGELFF. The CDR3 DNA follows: TGTGCCAGCGGTCCCGGGGCGGGGGGATTCTCCGGGGAGCTGTTTTTT.

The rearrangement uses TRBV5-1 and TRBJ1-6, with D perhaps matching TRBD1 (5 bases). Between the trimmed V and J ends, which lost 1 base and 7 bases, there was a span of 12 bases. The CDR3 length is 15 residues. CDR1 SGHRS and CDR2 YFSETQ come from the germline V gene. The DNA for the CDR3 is TGCGCCAGCAGCTTGTCGCGTCAGGGAAATTCACCCCTCCACTTT. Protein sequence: CASSLSRQGNSPLHF. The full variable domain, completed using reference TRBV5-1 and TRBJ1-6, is KAGVTQTPRYLIKTRGQQVTLSCSPISGHRSVSWYQQTPGQGLQFLFEYFSETQRNKGNFPGRFSGRQFSNSRSEMNVSTLELGDSALYLCASSLSRQGNSPLHFGNGTRLTVT.

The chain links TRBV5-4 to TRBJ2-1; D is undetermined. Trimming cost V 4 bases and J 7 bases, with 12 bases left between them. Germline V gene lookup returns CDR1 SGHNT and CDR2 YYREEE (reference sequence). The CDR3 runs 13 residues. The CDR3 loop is CASSPGPFNEQFF. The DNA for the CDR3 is TGTGCCAGCAGCCCTGGGCCCTTTAATGAGCAGTTCTTC.

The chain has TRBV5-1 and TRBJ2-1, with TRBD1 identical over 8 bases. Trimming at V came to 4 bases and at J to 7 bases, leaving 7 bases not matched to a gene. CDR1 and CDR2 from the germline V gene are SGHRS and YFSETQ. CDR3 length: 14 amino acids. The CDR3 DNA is TGCGCCAGCAGCGTAGGACAGGGTTCGAATGAGCAGTTCTTC. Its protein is CASSVGQGSNEQFF.

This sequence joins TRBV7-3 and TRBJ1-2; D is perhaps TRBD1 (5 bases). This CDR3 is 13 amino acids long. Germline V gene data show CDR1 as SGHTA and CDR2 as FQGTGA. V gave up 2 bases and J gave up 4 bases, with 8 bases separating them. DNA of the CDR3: TGTGCCAGCAGCTTAGGGGGTGGCTATGGCTACACCTTC. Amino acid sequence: CASSLGGGYGYTF. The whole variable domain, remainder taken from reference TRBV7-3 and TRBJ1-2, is GAGVSQTPSNKVTEKGKYVELRCDPISGHTALYWYRQSLGQGPEFLIYFQGTGAADDSGLPNDRFFAVRPEGSVSTLKIQRTERGDSAVYLCASSLGGGYGYTFGSGTRLTVV.

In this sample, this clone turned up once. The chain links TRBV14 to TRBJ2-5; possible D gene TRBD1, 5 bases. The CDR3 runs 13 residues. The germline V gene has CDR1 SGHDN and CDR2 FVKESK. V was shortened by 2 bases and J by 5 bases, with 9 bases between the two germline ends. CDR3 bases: TGTGCCAGCAGCCAACTTAACAGGGAGACCCAGTACTTC. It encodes CASSQLNRETQYF.

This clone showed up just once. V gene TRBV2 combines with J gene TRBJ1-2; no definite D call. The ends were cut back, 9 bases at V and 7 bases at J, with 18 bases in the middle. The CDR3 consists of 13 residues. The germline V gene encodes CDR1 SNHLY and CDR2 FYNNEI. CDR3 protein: CASREVHGSGYTF. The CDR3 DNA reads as TGTGCCAGTAGAGAGGTCCACGGGTCTGGCTACACCTTC.

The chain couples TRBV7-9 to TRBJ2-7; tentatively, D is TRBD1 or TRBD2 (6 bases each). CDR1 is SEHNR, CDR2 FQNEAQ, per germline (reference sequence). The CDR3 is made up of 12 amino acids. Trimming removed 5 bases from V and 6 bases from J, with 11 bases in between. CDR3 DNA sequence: TGTGCCAGCAGCCCGGGGGCTCGCGAGCAGTACTTC. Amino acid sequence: CASSPGAREQYF.

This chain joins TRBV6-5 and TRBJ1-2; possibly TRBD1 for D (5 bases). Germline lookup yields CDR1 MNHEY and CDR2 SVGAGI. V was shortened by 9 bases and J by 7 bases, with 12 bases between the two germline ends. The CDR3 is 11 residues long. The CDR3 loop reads CASKRGSGYTF. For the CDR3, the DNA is TGTGCCAGTAAACGGGGGTCTGGCTACACCTTC.

The CDR3 loop reads CAISESGRFNNEQFF. The CDR3, as DNA: TGTGCCATCAGTGAGAGCGGGAGGTTTAACAATGAGCAGTTCTTC. V is TRBV10-3 and J is TRBJ2-1, with 9 bases matching TRBD2. The CDR3 contains 15 residues. V lost 2 bases, J lost 5 bases, and 4 bases stayed unmatched. Germline CDR1 ENHRY, CDR2 SYGVKD.